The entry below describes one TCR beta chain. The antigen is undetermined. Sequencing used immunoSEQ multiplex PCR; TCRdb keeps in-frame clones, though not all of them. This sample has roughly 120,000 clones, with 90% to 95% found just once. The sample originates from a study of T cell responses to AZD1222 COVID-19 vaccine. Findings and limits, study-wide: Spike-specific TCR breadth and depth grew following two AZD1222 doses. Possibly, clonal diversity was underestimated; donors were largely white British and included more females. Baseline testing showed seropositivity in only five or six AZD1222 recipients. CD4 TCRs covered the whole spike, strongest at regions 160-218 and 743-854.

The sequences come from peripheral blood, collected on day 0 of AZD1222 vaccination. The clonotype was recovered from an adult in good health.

CDR3 loop: CASRTQGNSPLHF. Here the CDR3 DNA reads TGTGCCAGCAGAACACAGGGGAATTCACCCCTCCACTTT. This chain connects TRBV28 to TRBJ1-6, with 7 bases identical to TRBD1. The V and J ends lost 6 bases and 7 bases, in that order; junction bases with no gene match: 3. The CDR3 runs 13 residues. The V gene's germline CDR1 is MDHEN and CDR2 SYDVKM.